The clone carrying this T cell receptor (beta chain) was seen only a few times. Antigen unknown. The CDR3 is 16 amino acids. The germline gives CDR1 SGHRS, CDR2 YFSETQ. V gave up 0 bases and J gave up 3 bases, with 14 bases separating them. The sample originates from a study of blood T cells in healthy people across ages. Across the study: About one barcoded TCR beta cDNA was captured per two T cells.

Through a sample-barcoded 5' primer and a J-beta primer mix, a second PCR was run for roughly 6 to 12 cycles. TCRdb redid the calling of the 5' RACE reads with MiXCR, one entry per CDR3 protein. The profile shows about 1.4 million distinct CDR3 sequences, almost 60% of them singletons. General study findings and limits: In these data, TCR beta diversity tracked strongly with naive T cell percentage. Among T cells, TCR beta diversity per million cells dropped roughly linearly as age rose. The study found more naive CD4+ cells and higher diversity in long-lived than aged donors.

Sequencing used blood. The chain couples TRBV5-1 to TRBJ2-3; D possibly corresponds to TRBD1 (6 bases). This clonotype was sampled from a man aged 18 to 30 in good health. The CDR3 spells CASSLVVRGETDTQYF. The CDR3, as DNA: TGCGCCAGCAGCTTGGTGGTCAGGGGTGAAACAGATACGCAGTATTTT.